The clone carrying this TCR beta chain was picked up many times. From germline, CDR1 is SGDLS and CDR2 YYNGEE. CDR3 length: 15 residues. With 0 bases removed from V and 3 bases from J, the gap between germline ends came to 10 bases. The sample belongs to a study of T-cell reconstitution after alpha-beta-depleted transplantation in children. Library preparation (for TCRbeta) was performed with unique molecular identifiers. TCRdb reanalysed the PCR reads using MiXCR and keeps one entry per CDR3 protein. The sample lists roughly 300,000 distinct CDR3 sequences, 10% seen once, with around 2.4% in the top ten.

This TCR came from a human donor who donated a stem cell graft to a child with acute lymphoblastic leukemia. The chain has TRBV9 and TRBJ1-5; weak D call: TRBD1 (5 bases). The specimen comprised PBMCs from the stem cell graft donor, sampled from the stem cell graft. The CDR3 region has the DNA TGTGCCAGCAGCGTAGAAGGGACGTTCAATCAGCCCCAGCATTTT. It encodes CASSVEGTFNQPQHF.